One T cell receptor (beta chain) is described in this entry. Time point meaning: pretreatment peripheral blood. This entry belongs to a study of PD-L1 blockade in urothelial cancer. Study in general: Samples came from 3 weeks, at the second dose, and 6 weeks into treatment. Each blood sample yielded a median of about 150,000 T cells.

PCRs were each spiked with synthetic TCR analog templates. Using immunoSEQ multiplex PCR, the repertoire was profiled, and TCRdb retains in-frame clones only, with some absent. The table has 98,000 or so clones, 90% seen once. This clonotype was sampled from a man between 60 and 75 years old with urothelial cancer. The specimen comprised PBMCs, sampled around atezolizumab (anti-PD-L1) treatment.

CDR3 sequence reads: CASSLQLWQDTEAFF. CDR3 nucleotide sequence: TGTGCCAGCAGCTTGCAGCTCTGGCAGGACACTGAAGCTTTCTTT. The chain joins TRBV5-6 to TRBJ1-1; D call uncertain. The CDR3 sequence is 15 residues long. V was cut by 1 base and J by 3 bases, with 13 bases left in between. Germline V gene sequence: CDR1 SGHDT, CDR2 YYEEEE.